This T cell receptor (beta chain) is drawn from a study of T-cell memory formation after mild COVID-19. This clonotype has a handful of counts. Its antigen is still unknown. Overall study findings and caveats: Clones contracting day 15 to 85 were balanced CD4/CD8; later expanders leaned CD4+. Some clones that responded turned up in pre-infection memory, which suggests that cross-reactive memory joined in.

TCRdb called the 5' RACE reads again in MiXCR, with one record for every CDR3 protein. There are fewer than 650,000 distinct CDR3 sequences in the sample; 20% to 25% occur only once, and around 7.7% lies in the top ten. Looked up from germline, CDR1 is MRHNA and CDR2 is SNTAGT. The V and J ends lost 8 bases and 1 base respectively, with 12 bases between them. The CDR3 runs 13 residues. Sequencing was carried out using PBMCs or a T cell subset sorted from them (not recorded which). The genes are TRBV6-4 and TRBJ2-7; D gene unclear. The receptor comes from an adult woman who had mild COVID-19 (a few samples of this study predate the infection). Cell type and time point are not known. CDR3 bases: TGTGCCAGCGCGCGCCCAAGGTCCTACGAGCAGTACTTC. It encodes CASARPRSYEQYF.